Listed below are T cell receptor beta chains from one sample, sequenced in a study of blood T cells in healthy people across ages. TCRdb fed the 5' RACE reads into MiXCR, producing one record per CDR3 protein. The sample yields 750,000 to 1,000,000 distinct CDR3 sequences, 25% to 30% seen once. The data also belong to a second study, concerning T cells of mothers and their children.

The sequenced material came from blood. Source of these receptors: a woman aged 40 to 50 in good health. CDR3s include the opening cysteine and the closing phenylalanine or tryptophan. The D gene is left open where the match is weak. Expanded clones are given a class, and other clones once, few, many or no size at all.

V: TRBV28; D: -; size: -; J: TRBJ2-1; CDR3: CAISGGGAYNEQFF; DNA: TGTGCCATCTCGGGCGGTGGTGCCTACAATGAGCAGTTCTTC
V: TRBV14; D: -; size: -; J: TRBJ1-1; CDR3: CASSLLKWGYTEAFF; DNA: TGTGCCAGCAGCCTCCTCAAGTGGGGGTACACTGAAGCTTTCTTT
V: TRBV6-7; D: -; size: many; J: TRBJ1-6; CDR3: CASSSGQANSPLHF; DNA: TGTGCCAGCAGTAGCGGCCAGGCGAATTCACCCCTCCACTTT
V: TRBV20-1; D: -; size: few; J: TRBJ2-7; CDR3: CSARDSWGQVGGEQYF; DNA: TGCAGTGCTAGAGATAGTTGGGGTCAAGTAGGAGGCGAGCAGTACTTC
V: TRBV7-2; D: -; size: -; J: TRBJ1-2; CDR3: CASSLGFSDYGYTF; DNA: TGTGCCAGCAGCTTAGGCTTTTCAGACTATGGCTACACCTTC
V: TRBV28; D: TRBD1; size: -; J: TRBJ1-2; CDR3: CASSLYGQGLNYGYTF; DNA: TGTGCCAGCAGTTTATATGGACAGGGCCTTAACTATGGCTACACCTTC
V: TRBV7-2; D: -; size: -; J: TRBJ1-4; CDR3: CASSLSSGGTNEKLFF; DNA: TGTGCCAGCAGCTTATCATCCGGGGGGACGAATGAAAAACTGTTTTTT
V: TRBV20-1; D: -; size: few; J: TRBJ1-5; CDR3: CSARGQRSQPQHF; DNA: TGCAGTGCTAGAGGTCAGAGGAGTCAGCCCCAGCATTTT
V: TRBV20-1; D: -; size: few; J: TRBJ1-1; CDR3: CSARRGSGGTEAFF; DNA: TGCAGTGCCCGGCGGGGCAGCGGTGGGACTGAAGCTTTCTTT
V: TRBV30; D: -; size: -; J: TRBJ1-2; CDR3: CAQRYVYRGEGYTF; DNA: TGTGCCCAACGTTATGTTTATAGGGGCGAAGGCTACACCTTC
V: TRBV14; D: TRBD1; size: few; J: TRBJ1-6; CDR3: CASSRGQGRYSPLHF; DNA: TGTGCCAGCAGTCGAGGACAGGGAAGGTATTCACCCCTCCACTTT
V: TRBV3-1; D: TRBD1; size: -; J: TRBJ1-6; CDR3: CASCGTASNSPLHF; DNA: TGTGCCAGCTGCGGGACAGCGTCCAATTCACCCCTCCACTTT
V: TRBV30; D: -; size: few; J: TRBJ1-6; CDR3: CAWRGLNSPLHF; DNA: TGTGCCTGGAGGGGATTGAATTCACCCCTCCACTTT
V: TRBV20-1; D: TRBD2; size: -; J: TRBJ2-3; CDR3: CSARDVGAGGAPTQYF; DNA: TGCAGTGCTAGAGATGTAGGGGCGGGGGGTGCCCCAACGCAGTATTTT
V: TRBV4-1; D: -; size: -; J: TRBJ1-4; CDR3: CAGSQDGGNEKLFF; DNA: TGCGCCGGCAGCCAAGATGGGGGTAATGAAAAACTGTTTTTT
V: TRBV5-1; D: -; size: -; J: TRBJ1-1; CDR3: CASRTGATMNTEAFF; DNA: TGCGCCAGCAGAACCGGGGCGACGATGAACACTGAAGCTTTCTTT
V: TRBV6-1; D: -; size: -; J: TRBJ1-1; CDR3: CASKRQEGIYTEAFF; DNA: TGTGCCAGCAAACGACAGGAGGGCATATACACTGAAGCTTTCTTT
V: TRBV29-1; D: TRBD1; size: few; J: TRBJ2-7; CDR3: CSVEGTGGRYEQYF; DNA: TGCAGCGTTGAAGGGACAGGGGGCAGATACGAGCAGTACTTC
V: TRBV7-3; D: TRBD2; size: few; J: TRBJ2-5; CDR3: CASSLRGASGGPTHKETQYF; DNA: TGTGCCAGCAGCTTACGCGGGGCTAGCGGGGGACCCACACACAAAGAGACCCAGTACTTC
V: TRBV5-1; D: -; size: many; J: TRBJ2-7; CDR3: CASSPDKGDSYEQYF; DNA: TGCGCCAGCAGCCCGGATAAGGGGGATTCCTACGAGCAGTACTTC
V: TRBV29-1; D: -; size: -; J: TRBJ1-5; CDR3: CSVQGRAGQPQHF; DNA: TGCAGCGTCCAGGGACGGGCCGGACAGCCCCAGCATTTT
V: TRBV20-1; D: -; size: many; J: TRBJ2-5; CDR3: CSATLWGGRETQYF; DNA: TGCAGTGCTACGTTATGGGGGGGCAGAGAGACCCAGTACTTC
V: TRBV10-2; D: -; size: -; J: TRBJ1-5; CDR3: CASSEWGGLGQPQHF; DNA: TGCGCCAGCAGTGAATGGGGCGGCCTTGGTCAGCCCCAGCATTTT
V: TRBV3-1; D: -; size: -; J: TRBJ1-6; CDR3: CASSQDAYSPLHF; DNA: TGTGCCAGCAGCCAAGACGCATATTCACCCCTCCACTTT
V: TRBV7-9; D: -; size: -; J: TRBJ2-7; CDR3: CASSTNFERYF; DNA: TGTGCCAGCAGCACCAATTTTGAGCGGTACTTC
V: TRBV10-3; D: -; size: few; J: TRBJ2-1; CDR3: CAISHTYNEQFF; DNA: TGTGCCATCAGTCACACATACAATGAGCAGTTCTTC
V: TRBV29-1; D: TRBD2; size: few; J: TRBJ2-3; CDR3: CSVRGGGGEDTQYF; DNA: TGCAGCGTTCGGGGCGGGGGAGGTGAAGATACGCAGTATTTT
V: TRBV12-3/TRBV12-4; D: -; size: -; J: TRBJ2-5; CDR3: CASGGKREETQYF; DNA: TGTGCCAGCGGGGGTAAGCGGGAAGAGACCCAGTACTTC
V: TRBV20-1; D: TRBD2; size: -; J: TRBJ2-1; CDR3: CSAYRLAGAPNYNEQFF; DNA: TGCAGTGCTTACCGACTAGCGGGGGCCCCAAATTACAATGAGCAGTTCTTC
V: TRBV27; D: TRBD1; size: -; J: TRBJ1-5; CDR3: CASSRKQGWQPQHF; DNA: TGTGCCAGCAGCCGCAAACAGGGGTGGCAGCCCCAGCATTTT
V: TRBV12-3/TRBV12-4; D: TRBD1; size: many; J: TRBJ1-2; CDR3: CASSRGRDSYGYTF; DNA: TGTGCCAGCAGTCGGGGCAGGGACAGCTATGGCTACACCTTC
V: TRBV5-1; D: -; size: -; J: TRBJ1-2; CDR3: CASSFGGGTRLNYGYTF; DNA: TGCGCCAGCAGCTTTGGAGGAGGCACCCGACTCAACTATGGCTACACCTTC
V: TRBV5-1; D: TRBD1; size: -; J: TRBJ1-1; CDR3: CAGSSRTGRDTEAFF; DNA: TGCGCCGGCAGCTCACGGACAGGGAGGGACACTGAAGCTTTCTTT
V: TRBV18; D: -; size: -; J: TRBJ1-1; CDR3: CASSPFKGVMNTEAFF; DNA: TGTGCCAGCTCCCCATTTAAGGGGGTGATGAACACTGAAGCTTTCTTT
V: TRBV7-2; D: -; size: few; J: TRBJ2-3; CDR3: CASSLAGARLSDTQYF; DNA: TGTGCCAGCAGCTTAGCGGGGGCCCGTTTGTCAGATACGCAGTATTTT
V: TRBV29-1; D: -; size: few; J: TRBJ1-4; CDR3: CSVKRGSDEKLFF; DNA: TGCAGCGTTAAAAGGGGCTCGGATGAAAAACTGTTTTTT
V: TRBV5-1; D: -; size: many; J: TRBJ2-7; CDR3: CASSFTPGQGLVPKEQYF; DNA: TGCGCCAGCAGCTTTACTCCGGGCCAAGGTTTAGTGCCGAAGGAGCAGTACTTC
V: TRBV28; D: -; size: -; J: TRBJ2-3; CDR3: CASRELTDTQYF; DNA: TGTGCCAGCAGGGAGCTCACAGATACGCAGTATTTT
V: TRBV5-1; D: -; size: many; J: TRBJ2-5; CDR3: CASSLEVVETQYF; DNA: TGCGCCAGCAGCTTGGAGGTGGTAGAGACCCAGTACTTC
V: TRBV20-1; D: -; size: -; J: TRBJ2-2; CDR3: CSARPHSAGTGELFF; DNA: TGCAGTGCTAGGCCTCACTCTGCAGGCACCGGGGAGCTGTTTTTT
V: TRBV6-2/TRBV6-3; D: -; size: -; J: TRBJ2-3; CDR3: CASSRAGQNTDTQYF; DNA: TGTGCCAGCAGCCGCGCGGGACAAAACACAGATACGCAGTATTTT
V: TRBV10-3; D: TRBD2; size: few; J: TRBJ2-7; CDR3: CAITPGGPIYEQYF; DNA: TGTGCCATCACCCCGGGGGGACCAATCTACGAGCAGTACTTC
V: TRBV7-2; D: TRBD2; size: many; J: TRBJ2-1; CDR3: CASSPSSGGTLNNEQFF; DNA: TGTGCCAGCAGCCCCTCTAGCGGGGGGACCCTAAACAATGAGCAGTTCTTC
V: TRBV2; D: -; size: -; J: TRBJ1-2; CDR3: CASKEQQGSYGYTF; DNA: TGTGCCAGCAAGGAACAACAGGGAAGCTATGGCTACACCTTC
V: TRBV4-2; D: TRBD1; size: -; J: TRBJ2-7; CDR3: CASSQLGQGTNEQYF; DNA: TGTGCCAGCAGCCAACTCGGACAGGGGACTAACGAGCAGTACTTC
V: TRBV7-3; D: -; size: -; J: TRBJ2-3; CDR3: CASSRSALSTDTQYF; DNA: TGTGCCAGCAGCCGGAGCGCCCTGAGCACAGATACGCAGTATTTT
V: TRBV20-1; D: TRBD1; size: -; J: TRBJ2-7; CDR3: CSARDWGTDRGYEQYF; DNA: TGCAGTGCTAGAGATTGGGGGACGGACAGGGGCTACGAGCAGTACTTC
V: TRBV4-1; D: -; size: -; J: TRBJ2-4; CDR3: CASSPADGGLAKNIQYF; DNA: TGCGCCAGCAGCCCCGCGGATGGGGGACTAGCCAAAAACATTCAGTACTTC
V: TRBV7-3; D: TRBD1; size: -; J: TRBJ1-1; CDR3: CASSLQGGFGTEAFF; DNA: TGTGCCAGCAGCTTACAGGGGGGTTTTGGCACTGAAGCTTTCTTT
V: TRBV27; D: TRBD1; size: once; J: TRBJ1-5; CDR3: CASSLSPGQGTISNQPQHF; DNA: TGTGCCAGCAGTTTATCTCCGGGACAGGGGACGATAAGCAATCAGCCCCAGCATTTT
V: TRBV7-7; D: -; size: few; J: TRBJ2-1; CDR3: CASSLDPGINEQFF; DNA: TGTGCTAGCAGCTTGGACCCCGGGATTAATGAGCAGTTCTTC
V: TRBV6-2/TRBV6-3; D: -; size: -; J: TRBJ1-1; CDR3: CASNRGVNTEAFF; DNA: TGTGCCAGCAATCGGGGAGTGAACACTGAAGCTTTCTTT
V: TRBV28; D: TRBD2; size: once; J: TRBJ2-1; CDR3: CASSPLAGGAYNEQFF; DNA: TGTGCCAGCAGCCCCTTGGCGGGGGGGGCCTACAATGAGCAGTTCTTC
V: TRBV12-3/TRBV12-4; D: -; size: few; J: TRBJ2-3; CDR3: CASSLSPPSGGTDTQYF; DNA: TGTGCCAGCAGTTTATCCCCACCCTCTGGTGGCACAGATACGCAGTATTTT
V: TRBV12-3/TRBV12-4; D: -; size: once; J: TRBJ2-1; CDR3: CASSLLQSKHNEQFF; DNA: TGTGCCAGCAGTTTGTTACAGAGCAAGCACAATGAGCAGTTCTTC
V: TRBV7-3; D: -; size: many; J: TRBJ2-1; CDR3: CASSLMVDSYNEQFF; DNA: TGTGCCAGCAGCTTAATGGTGGACTCCTACAATGAGCAGTTCTTC
V: TRBV7-9; D: -; size: -; J: TRBJ2-7; CDR3: CASGLRDRYEQYF; DNA: TGTGCCAGCGGCCTCCGGGACCGCTACGAGCAGTACTTC
V: TRBV6-5; D: TRBD2; size: -; J: TRBJ2-5; CDR3: CASSYSLLAAQETQYF; DNA: TGTGCCAGCAGTTACTCTCTACTAGCGGCTCAAGAGACCCAGTACTTC
V: TRBV7-2; D: TRBD1; size: -; J: TRBJ1-2; CDR3: CARSLTQGALNGYTF; DNA: TGTGCCAGGAGCTTAACACAGGGGGCACTGAATGGCTACACCTTC